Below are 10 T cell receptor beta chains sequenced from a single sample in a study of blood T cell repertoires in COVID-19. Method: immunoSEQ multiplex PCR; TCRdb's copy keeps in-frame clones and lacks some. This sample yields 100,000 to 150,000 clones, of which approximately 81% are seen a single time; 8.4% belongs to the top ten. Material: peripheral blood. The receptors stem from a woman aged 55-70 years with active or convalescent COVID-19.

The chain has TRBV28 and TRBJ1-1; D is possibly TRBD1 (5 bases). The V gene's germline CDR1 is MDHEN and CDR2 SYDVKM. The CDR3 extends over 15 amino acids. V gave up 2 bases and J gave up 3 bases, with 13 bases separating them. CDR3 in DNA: TGTGCCAGCAGTTTAGGAGGGGCGCAGGACACTGAAGCTTTCTTT. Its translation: CASSLGGAQDTEAFF.

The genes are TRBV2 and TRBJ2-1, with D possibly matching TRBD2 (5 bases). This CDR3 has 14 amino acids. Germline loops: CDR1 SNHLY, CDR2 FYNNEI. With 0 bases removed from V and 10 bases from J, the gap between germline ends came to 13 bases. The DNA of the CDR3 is TGTGCCAGCAGTGAAGCCCCGGGAATAGGCGAGCAGTTCTTC. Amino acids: CASSEAPGIGEQFF. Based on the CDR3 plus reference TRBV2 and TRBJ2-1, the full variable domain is EPEVTQTPSHQVTQMGQEVILRCVPISNHLYFYWYRQILGQKVEFLVSFYNNEISEKSEIFDDQFSVERPDGSNFTLKIRSTKLEDSAMYFCASSEAPGIGEQFFGPGTRLTVL.

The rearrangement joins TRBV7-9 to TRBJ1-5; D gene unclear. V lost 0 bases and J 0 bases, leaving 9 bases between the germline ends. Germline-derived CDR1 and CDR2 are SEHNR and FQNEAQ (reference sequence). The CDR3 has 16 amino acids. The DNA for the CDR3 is TGTGCCAGCAGCTTAGCCTTGGCAGATAGCAATCAGCCCCAGCATTTT. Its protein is CASSLALADSNQPQHF. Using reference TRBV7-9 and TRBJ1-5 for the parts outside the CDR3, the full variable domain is DTGVSQNPRHKITKRGQNVTFRCDPISEHNRLYWYRQTLGQGPEFLTYFQNEAQLEKSRLLSDRFSAERPKGSFSTLEIQRTEQGDSAMYLCASSLALADSNQPQHFGDGTRLSIL.

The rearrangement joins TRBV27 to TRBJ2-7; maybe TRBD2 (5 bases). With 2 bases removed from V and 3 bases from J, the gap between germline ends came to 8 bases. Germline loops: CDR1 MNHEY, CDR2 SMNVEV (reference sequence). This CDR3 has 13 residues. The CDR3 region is CASSLAGDYEQYF. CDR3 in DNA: TGTGCCAGCAGTTTAGCCGGGGACTACGAGCAGTACTTC.

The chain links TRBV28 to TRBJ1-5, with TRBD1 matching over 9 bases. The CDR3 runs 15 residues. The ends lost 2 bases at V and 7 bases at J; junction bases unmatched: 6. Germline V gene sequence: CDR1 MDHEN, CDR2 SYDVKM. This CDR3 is CASSLVGQGRQPQHF. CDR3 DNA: TGTGCCAGCAGTTTAGTGGGACAGGGAAGGCAGCCCCAGCATTTT.

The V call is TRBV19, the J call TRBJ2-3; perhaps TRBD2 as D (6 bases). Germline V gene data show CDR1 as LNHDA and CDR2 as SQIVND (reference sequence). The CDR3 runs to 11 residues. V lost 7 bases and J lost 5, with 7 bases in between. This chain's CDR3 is CASTGRDTQYF. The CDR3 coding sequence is TGTGCCAGTACCGGGAGAGATACGCAGTATTTT.

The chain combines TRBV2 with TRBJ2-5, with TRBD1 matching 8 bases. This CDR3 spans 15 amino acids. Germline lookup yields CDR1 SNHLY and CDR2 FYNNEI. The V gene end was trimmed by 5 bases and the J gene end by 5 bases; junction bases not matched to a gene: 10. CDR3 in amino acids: CASSLNQGAAETQYF. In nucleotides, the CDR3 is TGTGCCAGCAGTTTGAATCAGGGGGCGGCGGAGACCCAGTACTTC.

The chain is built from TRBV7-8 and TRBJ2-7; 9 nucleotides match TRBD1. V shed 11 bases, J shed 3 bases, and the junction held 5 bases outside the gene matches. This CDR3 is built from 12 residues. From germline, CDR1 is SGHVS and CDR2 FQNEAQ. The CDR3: CAAGTGNYEQYF. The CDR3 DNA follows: TGTGCCGCCGGGACAGGGAACTACGAGCAGTACTTC.

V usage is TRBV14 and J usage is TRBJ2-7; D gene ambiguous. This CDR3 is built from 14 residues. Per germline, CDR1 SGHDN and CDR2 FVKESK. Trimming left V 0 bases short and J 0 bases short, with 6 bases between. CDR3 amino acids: CASSQEQPSYEQYV. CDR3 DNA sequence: TGTGCCAGCAGCCAAGAACAGCCCTCCTACGAGCAGTACGTC.

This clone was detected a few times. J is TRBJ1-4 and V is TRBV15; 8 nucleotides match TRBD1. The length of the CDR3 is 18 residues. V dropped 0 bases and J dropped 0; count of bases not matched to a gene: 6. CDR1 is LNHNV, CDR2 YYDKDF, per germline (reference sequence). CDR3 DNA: TGTGCCACCAGCAGAGATCTCCCGGGACAGGCAACTAATGAAAAACTGTTTTTT. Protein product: CATSRDLPGQATNEKLFF.